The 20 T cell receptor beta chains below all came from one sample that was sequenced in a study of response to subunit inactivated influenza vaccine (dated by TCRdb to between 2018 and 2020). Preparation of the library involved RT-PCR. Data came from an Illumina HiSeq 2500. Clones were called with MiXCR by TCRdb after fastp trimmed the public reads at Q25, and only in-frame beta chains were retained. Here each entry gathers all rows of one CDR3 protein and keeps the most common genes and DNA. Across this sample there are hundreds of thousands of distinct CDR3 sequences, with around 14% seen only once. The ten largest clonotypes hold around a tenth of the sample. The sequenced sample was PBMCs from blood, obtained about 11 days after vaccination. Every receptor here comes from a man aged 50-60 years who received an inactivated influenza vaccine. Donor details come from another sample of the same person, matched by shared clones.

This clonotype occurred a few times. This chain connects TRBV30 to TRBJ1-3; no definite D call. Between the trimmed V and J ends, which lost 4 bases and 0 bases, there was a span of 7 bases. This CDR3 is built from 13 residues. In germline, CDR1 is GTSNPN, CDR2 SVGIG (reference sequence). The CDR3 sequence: CAWTGFSGNTIYF. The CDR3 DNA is TGTGCCTGGACGGGGTTCTCTGGAAACACCATATATTTT.

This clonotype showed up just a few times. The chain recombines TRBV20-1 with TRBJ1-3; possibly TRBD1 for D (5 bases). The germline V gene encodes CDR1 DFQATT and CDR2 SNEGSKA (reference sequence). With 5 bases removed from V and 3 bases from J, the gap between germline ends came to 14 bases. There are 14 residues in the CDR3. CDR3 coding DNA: TGCAGTGCTCGCTCGACAGTTCGTGGAAACACCATATATTTT. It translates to CSARSTVRGNTIYF.

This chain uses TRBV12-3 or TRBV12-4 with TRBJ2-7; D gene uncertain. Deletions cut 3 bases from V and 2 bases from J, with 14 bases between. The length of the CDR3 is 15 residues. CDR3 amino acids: CASSLLGSGPYEQYF. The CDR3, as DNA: TGTGCCAGCAGTTTGCTCGGTAGTGGGCCCTACGAGCAGTACTTC.

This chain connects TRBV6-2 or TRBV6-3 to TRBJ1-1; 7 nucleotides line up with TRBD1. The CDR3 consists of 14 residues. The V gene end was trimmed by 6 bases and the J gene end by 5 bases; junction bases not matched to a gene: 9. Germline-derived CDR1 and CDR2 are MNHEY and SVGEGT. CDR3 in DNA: TGTGCCAGCAGACTCTACAGGGGTCGGACTGAAGCTTTCTTT. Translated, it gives CASRLYRGRTEAFF.

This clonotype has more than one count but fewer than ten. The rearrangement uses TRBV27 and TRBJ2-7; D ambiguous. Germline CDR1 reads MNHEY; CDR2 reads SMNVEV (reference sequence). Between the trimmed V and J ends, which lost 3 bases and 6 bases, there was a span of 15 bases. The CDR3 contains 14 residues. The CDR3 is CASSFHDSLGEQYF. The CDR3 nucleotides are TGTGCCAGCAGTTTTCACGATTCGTTGGGCGAGCAGTACTTC.

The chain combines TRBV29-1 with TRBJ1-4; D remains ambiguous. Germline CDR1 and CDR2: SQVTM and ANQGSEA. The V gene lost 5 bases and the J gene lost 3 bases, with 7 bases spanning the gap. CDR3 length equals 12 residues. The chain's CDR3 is CSVRSSNEKLFF. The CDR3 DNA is TGCAGCGTTCGGAGCTCTAATGAAAAACTGTTTTTT. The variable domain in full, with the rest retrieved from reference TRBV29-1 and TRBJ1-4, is SAVISQKPSRDICQRGTSLTIQCQVDSQVTMMFWYRQQPGQSLTLIATANQGSEATYESGFVIDKFPISRPNLTFSTLTVSNMSPEDSSIYLCSVRSSNEKLFFGSGTQLSVL.

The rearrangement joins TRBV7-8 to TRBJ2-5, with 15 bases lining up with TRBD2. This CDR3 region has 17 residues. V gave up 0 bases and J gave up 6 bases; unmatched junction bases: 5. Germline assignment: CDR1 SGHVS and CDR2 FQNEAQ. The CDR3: CASSLAGTSGRWKTQYF. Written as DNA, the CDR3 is TGTGCCAGCAGCTTAGCGGGGACTAGCGGGAGGTGGAAGACCCAGTACTTC.

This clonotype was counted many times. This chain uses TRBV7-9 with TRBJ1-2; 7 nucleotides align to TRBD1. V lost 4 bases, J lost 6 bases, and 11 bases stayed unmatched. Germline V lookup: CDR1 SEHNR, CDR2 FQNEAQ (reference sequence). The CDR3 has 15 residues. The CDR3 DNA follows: TGTGCCAGCAGCTCTGGAAGCCGGGACAGAAATGGCTACACCTTC. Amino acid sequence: CASSSGSRDRNGYTF.

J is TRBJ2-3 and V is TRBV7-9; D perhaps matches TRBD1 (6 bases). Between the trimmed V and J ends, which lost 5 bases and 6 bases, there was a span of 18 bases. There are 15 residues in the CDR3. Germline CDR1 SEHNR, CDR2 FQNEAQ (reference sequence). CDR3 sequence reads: CASSQAGDTWDTQYF. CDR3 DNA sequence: TGTGCCAGCAGCCAAGCAGGGGACACCTGGGATACGCAGTATTTT.

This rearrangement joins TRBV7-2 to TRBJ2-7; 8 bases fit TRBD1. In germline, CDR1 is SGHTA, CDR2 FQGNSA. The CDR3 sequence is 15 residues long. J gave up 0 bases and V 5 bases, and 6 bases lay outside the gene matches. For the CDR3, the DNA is TGTGCCAGCAGCACAGGGGGACAGAGCTCCTACGAGCAGTACTTC. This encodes CASSTGGQSSYEQYF. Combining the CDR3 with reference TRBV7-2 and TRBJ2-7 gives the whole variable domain GAGVSQSPSNKVTEKGKDVELRCDPISGHTALYWYRQSLGQGLEFLIYFQGNSAPDKSGLPSDRFSAERTGGSVSTLTIQRTQQEDSAVYLCASSTGGQSSYEQYFGPGTRLTVT.

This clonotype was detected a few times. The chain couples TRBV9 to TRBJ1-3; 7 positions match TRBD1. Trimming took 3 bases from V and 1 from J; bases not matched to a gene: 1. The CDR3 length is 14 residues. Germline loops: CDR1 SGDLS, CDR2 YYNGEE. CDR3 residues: CASSEGASGNTIYF. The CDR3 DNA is TGTGCCAGCAGCGAGGGGGCATCTGGAAACACCATATATTTT.

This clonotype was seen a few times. The CDR3 DNA is TGTGCCAGCAGGCCCAGTACCTACTGGTACCAAGAGACCCAGTACTTC. It translates to CASRPSTYWYQETQYF. This sequence joins TRBV7-9 and TRBJ2-5; D not resolved. In germline, CDR1 is SEHNR, CDR2 FQNEAQ (reference sequence). The CDR3 loop spans 16 amino acids. Deletions cut 6 bases from V and 0 bases from J, with 17 bases between.

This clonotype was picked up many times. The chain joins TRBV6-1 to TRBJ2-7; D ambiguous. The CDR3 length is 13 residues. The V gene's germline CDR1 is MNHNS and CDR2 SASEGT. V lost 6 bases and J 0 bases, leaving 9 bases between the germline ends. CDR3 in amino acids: CASRRHISYEQYF. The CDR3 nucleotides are TGTGCCAGCAGGAGACATATCTCCTACGAGCAGTACTTC.

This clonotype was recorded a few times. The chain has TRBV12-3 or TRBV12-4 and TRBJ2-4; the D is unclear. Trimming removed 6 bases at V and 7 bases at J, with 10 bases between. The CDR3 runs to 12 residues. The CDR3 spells CASSPQVNIQYF. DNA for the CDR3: TGTGCCAGCAGCCCCCAGGTGAACATTCAGTACTTC.

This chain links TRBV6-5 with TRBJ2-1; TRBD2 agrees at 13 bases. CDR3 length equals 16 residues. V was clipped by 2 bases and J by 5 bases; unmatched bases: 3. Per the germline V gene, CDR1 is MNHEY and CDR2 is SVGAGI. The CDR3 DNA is TGTGCCAGCAGTTACATTGGGACTAGCGGGAACAATGAGCAGTTCTTC. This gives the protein CASSYIGTSGNNEQFF.

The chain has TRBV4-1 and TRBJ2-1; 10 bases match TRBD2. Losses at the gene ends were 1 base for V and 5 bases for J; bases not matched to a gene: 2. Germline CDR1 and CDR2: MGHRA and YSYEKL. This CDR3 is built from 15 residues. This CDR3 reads CASSQVLAGDNEQFF. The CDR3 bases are TGCGCCAGCAGCCAAGTTCTAGCGGGGGACAATGAGCAGTTCTTC.

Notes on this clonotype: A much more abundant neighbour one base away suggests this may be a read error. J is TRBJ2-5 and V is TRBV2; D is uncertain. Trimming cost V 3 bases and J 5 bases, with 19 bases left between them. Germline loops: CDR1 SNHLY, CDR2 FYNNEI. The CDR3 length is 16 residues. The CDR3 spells CASSDRAPPPSETQYF. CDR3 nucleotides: TGTGCCAGCAGTGACCGAGCTCCCCCCCCCTCGGAGACCCAGTACTTC.

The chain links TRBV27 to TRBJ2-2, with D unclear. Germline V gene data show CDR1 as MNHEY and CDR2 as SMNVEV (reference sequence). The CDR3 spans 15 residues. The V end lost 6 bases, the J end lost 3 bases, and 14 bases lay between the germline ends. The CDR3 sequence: CASRMSVGDTGELFF. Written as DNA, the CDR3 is TGTGCCAGCAGGATGAGTGTCGGCGACACCGGGGAGCTGTTTTTT.

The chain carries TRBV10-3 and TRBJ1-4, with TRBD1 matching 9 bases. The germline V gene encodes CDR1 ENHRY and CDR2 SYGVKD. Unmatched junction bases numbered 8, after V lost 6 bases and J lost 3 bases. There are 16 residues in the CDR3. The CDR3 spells CAISRTGAQANEKLFF. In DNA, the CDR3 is TGTGCCATCAGCCGGACAGGGGCGCAGGCTAATGAAAAACTGTTTTTT.

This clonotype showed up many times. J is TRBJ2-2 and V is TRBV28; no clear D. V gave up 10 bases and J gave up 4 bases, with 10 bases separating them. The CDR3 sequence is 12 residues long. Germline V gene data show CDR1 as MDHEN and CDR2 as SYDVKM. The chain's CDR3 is CATLVSTGELFF. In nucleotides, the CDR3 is TGTGCCACTCTAGTGAGCACCGGGGAGCTGTTTTTT.